A selection of T cell receptor beta chains follows, all from one sample in a study of shared clonotypes between healthy human individuals. Sequencing used immunoSEQ multiplex PCR; TCRdb keeps in-frame clones, though not all of them. The repertoire holds 1.5 million to 2.5 million clones, with about 95% as singletons. The sequencing sample was made of naive CD8+ T cells sorted from blood. The receptors derive from a man in his late teens or twenties in good health. The CDR3 runs from the conserved cysteine through the conserved F or W. Fields, in order: J gene, V gene, clone size, CDR3 length, D gene, CDR3 DNA, CDR3 protein. The D gene is left open where the match is weak. Clone size is not always given. Where it is, it says once, few, many or a class for expanded clones.

>TRBJ1-5|TRBV4-1|.|13|.
TGCGCCAGCAGCCCGTCCCTTGATCAGCCCCAGCATTTT
CASSPSLDQPQHF
>TRBJ1-3|TRBV28|.|14|.
TGTGCCAGCACCAAAAGACCGTCTGGAAACACCATATATTTT
CASTKRPSGNTIYF
>TRBJ2-7|TRBV19|.|15|.
TGTGCCAGTAGTGTATCGGGACTTGGGGGTCGCGAGCAGTACTTC
CASSVSGLGGREQYF
>TRBJ2-6|TRBV5-1|.|15|.
TGCGCCAGCAGCCCTGGGGAGTCTGGGGCCAACGTCCTGACTTTC
CASSPGESGANVLTF
>TRBJ1-4|TRBV2|.|13|TRBD1
TGTGCCACCTACTCGGACAGGGGTGAAAAACTGTTTTTT
CATYSDRGEKLFF
>TRBJ1-3|TRBV5-1|.|15|.
TGCGCCAGCAGCTTAGACTTGAGCTCTGGAAACACCATATATTTT
CASSLDLSSGNTIYF
>TRBJ2-7|TRBV6-6|.|14|.
TGTGCCAGCAGTTACTCAGAGGCTACCTACGAGCAGTACTTC
CASSYSEATYEQYF
>TRBJ1-5|TRBV27|.|13|.
TGTGCCAGCAGTTTTGGTCCCAGTCAGCCCCAGCATTTT
CASSFGPSQPQHF
>TRBJ2-7|TRBV5-1|.|15|.
TGCGCCAGCAGCTCCTTACAGGGACCCTCCTACGAGCAGTACTTC
CASSSLQGPSYEQYF
>TRBJ2-2|TRBV19|.|15|TRBD2
TGTGCCAGTAGTATAATGGGGACTACAGCCGGGGAGCTGTTTTTT
CASSIMGTTAGELFF
>TRBJ2-7|TRBV7-9|once|15|TRBD1
TGTGCCAGCAGCCCCTTTGGACAGGGCTCCTACGAGCAGTACTTC
CASSPFGQGSYEQYF
>TRBJ1-1|TRBV6-5|.|15|.
TGTGCCAGCAGTTACTCGACGGCCTTGAACACTGAAGCTTTCTTT
CASSYSTALNTEAFF
>TRBJ2-2|TRBV30|.|15|.
TGTGCCTGGAAAGACTCGGGAGTGAACACCGGGGAGCTGTTTTTT
CAWKDSGVNTGELFF
>TRBJ2-3|TRBV2|.|18|TRBD1
TGTGCCAGCAGTGAGCAACTCCTCACAGGGGCGGGCACAGATACGCAGTATTTT
CASSEQLLTGAGTDTQYF
>TRBJ2-7|TRBV7-6|once|18|TRBD1
TGTGCCAGCAGCCCCATCGCCCCCCGGGACAGGGAATCCTACGAGCAGTACTTC
CASSPIAPRDRESYEQYF
>TRBJ1-6|TRBV9|few|16|.
TGTGCCAGCAGCGTAGAAAGGGATTCCTATAATTCACCCCTCCACTTT
CASSVERDSYNSPLHF
>TRBJ2-1|TRBV29-1|.|16|.
TGCAGCGTTGAAGGGGCCCCGTCAGGCTCCTACAATGAGCAGTTCTTC
CSVEGAPSGSYNEQFF
>TRBJ1-2|TRBV6-5|.|16|.
TGTGCCAGCAGTTACTTGCCGCTAGGGGTTAGCTATGGCTACACCTTC
CASSYLPLGVSYGYTF
>TRBJ2-5|TRBV7-8|.|16|TRBD2
TGTGCCAGCAGCCCAGGACTAGCGGGCGTAGAAGAGACCCAGTACTTC
CASSPGLAGVEETQYF
>TRBJ2-2|TRBV27|.|15|TRBD2
TGTGCCAGCGTAGCGGGAGGGCCTATGGTCGGGGAGCTGTTTTTT
CASVAGGPMVGELFF
>TRBJ1-2|TRBV19|.|13|.
TGTGCCAGTAGTGTTTTAACAGGGAACGGCTACACCTTC
CASSVLTGNGYTF
>TRBJ2-7|TRBV11-2|.|14|.
TGTGCCAGCAGCTGGGACTCGAGCTCCTACGAGCAGTACTTC
CASSWDSSSYEQYF
>TRBJ2-5|TRBV7-8|once|15|TRBD1
TGTGCCAGCAGCTACGACAGGGACCATCAAGAGACCCAGTACTTC
CASSYDRDHQETQYF
>TRBJ1-6|TRBV28|.|14|.
TGTGCCAGCAGCCTCCACCAGGGTTACTCACCCCTCCACTTT
CASSLHQGYSPLHF
>TRBJ2-1|TRBV30|.|14|TRBD1
TGTGCCTGGACGCTACAGGGGGCCTACAATGAGCAGTTCTTC
CAWTLQGAYNEQFF
>TRBJ2-1|TRBV4-3|.|17|.
TGCGCCAGCAGCCAAGACTTATCGGGGGTCGGCTACAATGAGCAGTTCTTC
CASSQDLSGVGYNEQFF
>TRBJ2-3|TRBV10-2|.|15|TRBD2
TGCGCCAGCAGTGAGTCCGAGCGGGGGACAGATACGCAGTATTTT
CASSESERGTDTQYF
>TRBJ2-1|TRBV10-3|.|16|TRBD2
TGTGCCATCACAGAGGGACTAGCGGGGGGCAGGAATGAGCAGTTCTTC
CAITEGLAGGRNEQFF
>TRBJ2-7|TRBV4-1|.|14|.
TGCGCCAGCAGCCAAGAGGTTCAGGGGTACGAGCAGTACTTC
CASSQEVQGYEQYF
>TRBJ1-5|TRBV10-2|.|18|.
TGCGCCAGCAGTGAGTGGGTCGTCGACGGAGGCCTCAATCAGCCCCAGCATTTT
CASSEWVVDGGLNQPQHF
>TRBJ2-7|TRBV2|.|14|.
TGTGCCAGCAGTGATGGGAGTTCGGGGTACGAGCAGTACTTC
CASSDGSSGYEQYF
>TRBJ2-5|TRBV7-9|.|14|.
TGTGCCAGCAGCCCGCCCGCGGACCAAGAGACCCAGTACTTC
CASSPPADQETQYF
>TRBJ1-2|TRBV6-5|.|13|TRBD1
TGTGCCAGCAGCCGGGGGACAGCGAATGGCTACACCTTC
CASSRGTANGYTF
>TRBJ2-3|TRBV4-1|.|12|.
TGCGCCAGCAGCCAAGGTACTTTTACGCAGTATTTT
CASSQGTFTQYF
>TRBJ2-1|TRBV5-6|.|15|.
TGTGCCAGCAGCTGGGGGGCTAGTCTTTACAATGAGCAGTTCTTC
CASSWGASLYNEQFF
>TRBJ1-4|TRBV5-5|.|14|.
TGTGCCAGCAGCTCCGGGACGGAATATGAAAAACTGTTTTTT
CASSSGTEYEKLFF
>TRBJ2-3|TRBV30|.|15|TRBD2
TGTGCCTGGAGTTGGGGGGGAGATAGCACAGATACGCAGTATTTT
CAWSWGGDSTDTQYF
>TRBJ2-7|TRBV4-2|.|14|.
TGTGCCAGCAGCCAAGAAGGGGCTGCCTACGAGCAGTACTTC
CASSQEGAAYEQYF
>TRBJ2-2|TRBV9|.|17|.
TGTGCCAGCAGCGTAGAGGGTGACAGGGAGGACACCGGGGAGCTGTTTTTT
CASSVEGDREDTGELFF
>TRBJ2-1|TRBV7-8|.|18|TRBD2
TGTGCCAGCAGCTTAGCACTAGCGGGGGGGCCGCTCTACAATGAGCAGTTCTTC
CASSLALAGGPLYNEQFF